This entry lists 18 T cell receptor beta chains sequenced from one sample in a study of long-term antiretroviral therapy in people with HIV. The libraries were made with immunoSEQ v3.0 at survey level. The data were produced by immunoSEQ multiplex PCR, yet TCRdb's version contains in-frame clones alone and is incomplete. The data hold about 24,000 clones, with 79% observed a single time. This specimen was unsorted PBMCs, taken 1.2 years after starting antiretroviral therapy. Receptor source: a middle-aged woman with HIV.

The chain recombines TRBV5-4 with TRBJ1-1; D is uncertain. V dropped 4 bases and J dropped 5 bases, with 18 bases sitting between them. From germline, CDR1 is SGHNT and CDR2 YYREEE (reference sequence). The length of the CDR3 is 15 residues. The CDR3 protein is CASSTPGFGATEAFF. In nucleotides, the CDR3 is TGTGCCAGCAGCACCCCGGGCTTCGGCGCAACTGAAGCTTTCTTT.

The J gene is TRBJ2-2, the V gene TRBV27; tentatively, D is TRBD1 (5 bases). Per germline, CDR1 MNHEY and CDR2 SMNVEV (reference sequence). V lost 5 bases to trimming and J lost 1 base, with 20 bases between them. This CDR3 contains 18 residues. Here the CDR3 reads CASSPRASRQGNTGELFF. The CDR3 DNA follows: TGTGCCAGCAGTCCAAGGGCAAGTCGGCAGGGGAACACCGGGGAGCTGTTTTTT.

This clone was found a few times. This chain joins TRBV10-1 and TRBJ2-7; 13 bases line up with TRBD2. The CDR3 has 15 residues. Germline values: CDR1 WNHNN, CDR2 SYGVQD (reference sequence). V trimming: 6 bases; J trimming: 2 bases; junction bases outside the gene matches: 4. This CDR3 reads CASSQGLAGPYEQYF. In DNA form, the CDR3 reads TGCGCCAGCAGCCAGGGACTAGCGGGGCCCTACGAGCAGTACTTC.

CDR3 DNA: TGTGCCAGCAGCCCCCGGGACAGGGGGCCTGGGGAGCAGTACTTC. This gives the protein CASSPRDRGPGEQYF. V is TRBV5-6 and J is TRBJ2-7; TRBD1 matches 12 bases. The J segment lost 7 bases and the V segment lost 4 bases, leaving 9 bases of the junction unmatched. The CDR3 totals 15 residues. CDR1 is SGHDT and CDR2 is YYEEEE in the germline V gene.

The chain uses TRBV7-2 and TRBJ2-1; D assignment may be TRBD1 or TRBD2 (5 bases each). The V end lost 3 bases, the J end lost 8 bases, and 11 bases lay between the germline ends. This CDR3 has 13 residues. Germline V gene data show CDR1 as SGHTA and CDR2 as FQGNSA. CDR3 bases: TGTGCCAGCAGCTTCGGCAGGGAGTATGAGCAGTTCTTC. This gives the protein CASSFGREYEQFF.

The chain has TRBV21-1 and TRBJ2-3; no DNA check was done on the table's D call, TRBD2. TRBV21-1 is labeled a pseudogene. This CDR3 spans 19 amino acids. The CDR3 region has the DNA TGTGCCAGCAGCAAAGCACCGGTAAGTCACGGGAGGCACACAGATACGCAGTATTTT. This translates into CASSKAPVSHGRHTDTQYF.

The CDR3 sequence is CASSLGRGNEKLFF. The DNA for the CDR3 is TGCGCCAGCAGCTTGGGTCGGGGGAATGAAAAACTGTTTTTT. The V and J genes are TRBV5-1 and TRBJ1-4; D possibly corresponds to TRBD1 (5 bases). The CDR3 extends over 14 amino acids. CDR1 and CDR2 (germline): SGHRS, YFSETQ. With 0 bases removed from V and 5 bases from J, the gap between germline ends came to 8 bases.

This clone showed up just a few times. The V gene is TRBV18, the J gene TRBJ1-4; no firm D call. V shed 1 base and J shed 0 bases, with 9 bases lying between them. Germline assignment: CDR1 KGHSH and CDR2 LQKENI. There are 16 residues in the CDR3. CDR3 bases: TGTGCCAGCTCACCACAGGGTGCCGCAACTAATGAAAAACTGTTTTTT. Amino acids: CASSPQGAATNEKLFF.

The CDR3 coding sequence is TGTGCTAGTGGTTTGGCGCCTTCAGGGACAGGGCCCTACGAGCAGTACTTC. This gives the protein CASGLAPSGTGPYEQYF. The chain combines TRBV12-5 with TRBJ2-7, with 9 bases identical to TRBD1. From germline, CDR1 is LGHNT and CDR2 FRNRAP. The CDR3 has 17 residues. The V gene end was trimmed by 1 base and the J gene end by 2 bases; junction bases not matched to a gene: 9.

This clone was recorded only once. This chain's CDR3 is CAISESGDSPLHF. DNA for the CDR3: TGTGCCATCAGTGAGTCAGGGGATTCACCCCTCCACTTT. The chain carries TRBV10-3 and TRBJ1-6; TRBD1 is a possible D gene (5 bases). CDR1 and CDR2 (germline): ENHRY, SYGVKD. The CDR3 is 13 residues long. The V end was cut by 0 bases, the J end by 8 bases, with 5 bases between.

This chain links TRBV5-1 with TRBJ2-1, with 8 positions matching TRBD1. V gave up 0 bases and J gave up 3 bases; unmatched junction bases: 2. The CDR3 covers 15 residues. Germline V lookup: CDR1 SGHRS, CDR2 YFSETQ. The CDR3: CASSLAGGFYNEQFF. DNA for the CDR3: TGCGCCAGCAGCTTGGCAGGGGGCTTCTACAATGAGCAGTTCTTC.

The rearrangement joins TRBV7-8 to TRBJ1-4; 7 nucleotides line up with TRBD1. CDR1 and CDR2 from the germline V gene are SGHVS and FQNEAQ. The CDR3 spans 15 residues. Trimming at V came to 5 bases and at J to 3 bases, leaving 6 bases not matched to a gene. For the CDR3, the DNA is TGTGCCAGCAGCAACCACAGGGGAGCTAATGAAAAACTGTTTTTT. It is translated as CASSNHRGANEKLFF.

This clone was detected only a few times. The chain joins TRBV6-5 to TRBJ2-4; D possibly uses TRBD1 or TRBD2 (6 bases each). Germline assignment: CDR1 MNHEY and CDR2 SVGAGI. Deletions cut 5 bases from V and 2 bases from J, with 10 bases between. CDR3 length equals 14 residues. The CDR3 is CASSGGLTKNIQYF. DNA for the CDR3: TGTGCCAGCAGTGGGGGGCTAACCAAAAACATTCAGTACTTC.

The V gene is TRBV27, the J gene TRBJ2-7, with 11 bases that match TRBD2. Germline V gene sequence: CDR1 MNHEY, CDR2 SMNVEV (reference sequence). The CDR3 spans 17 residues. The V and J ends lost 0 bases and 5 bases, in that order; junction bases with no gene match: 9. The DNA for the CDR3 is TGTGCCAGCAGTTTATCTAGCGGGGGGGCGAGCCCTCACGAGCAGTACTTC. It is translated as CASSLSSGGASPHEQYF.

This clone was counted a few times. The chain carries TRBV6-6 and TRBJ2-7; D call uncertain. The CDR3 loop spans 14 amino acids. Germline CDR1 MNHNY, CDR2 SVGAGI (reference sequence). V lost 0 bases to trimming and J lost 0 bases, with 6 bases between them. CDR3 protein: CASSYSGNSYEQYF. Here the CDR3 DNA reads TGTGCCAGCAGTTACTCGGGGAACTCCTACGAGCAGTACTTC.

This clone was seen only once. The chain uses TRBV10-3 and TRBJ1-1; unclear D gene. Germline values: CDR1 ENHRY, CDR2 SYGVKD. V was trimmed by 5 bases and J by 3 bases, leaving 10 bases between them. The CDR3 contains 13 residues. The CDR3 protein is CAISFKEDTEAFF. In nucleotides, the CDR3 is TGTGCCATCAGTTTTAAGGAGGACACTGAAGCTTTCTTT.

The rearrangement joins TRBV9 to TRBJ2-3, with a weak D call TRBD2 (5 bases). Trimming shortened V by 0 bases and J by 0 bases, and 14 bases separated the two germline ends. Germline V gene lookup returns CDR1 SGDLS and CDR2 YYNGEE. This CDR3 spans 17 amino acids. The DNA of the CDR3 is TGTGCCAGCAGCGTAGTCGGAGCGGCCTCTAGCACAGATACGCAGTATTTT. It codes for CASSVVGAASSTDTQYF.

The chain links TRBV5-1 to TRBJ1-1, with no clear D. The germline V and J ends were trimmed by 2 bases and 4 bases, with 6 bases remaining between them. Germline assignment: CDR1 SGHRS and CDR2 YFSETQ. This CDR3 contains 12 residues. The CDR3 region is CASSFGSTEAFF. DNA of the CDR3: TGCGCCAGCAGCTTCGGCAGCACTGAAGCTTTCTTT.